The following is a T cell receptor (beta chain) sequence with its context. V dropped 4 bases and J dropped 7; count of bases not matched to a gene: 9. CDR1 is SGHRS, CDR2 YFSETQ, per germline. This CDR3 has 16 residues. Per the original methods: Nucleated cell counts were estimated from reference gene primer amplification. Here immunoSEQ multiplex PCR was the method, and the copy in TCRdb shows in-frame clones only, minus some. V, J and clone size derive from that table, while D and trimming were established from the DNA sequence. The sample yields 150,000 to 200,000 clones, more than 60% seen once. The sample is drawn from a study of blood T cell repertoires in COVID-19. Study-level background: Both acute and convalescent COVID-19 samples were obtained from the United States, Italy and Spain. PBMCs, B-cell-depleted T cells, or T cells were the source of the cDNA or gDNA that made up the material.

This clonotype originated in a man in his 60s with acute or convalescent COVID-19. The chain is built from TRBV5-1 and TRBJ1-6, with TRBD1 matching 9 bases. Sequenced material: peripheral blood. The CDR3 is CASSHRGTGHNSPLHF. DNA of the CDR3: TGCGCCAGCAGCCACCGCGGGACAGGGCACAATTCACCCCTCCACTTT.